This T cell receptor (beta chain) appears in the sequencing data of a study of T cell clones after liver transplantation. Across the study: HCV positivity affected three of eight recipients; the rest lacked autoimmune or viral indications.

Per the germline V gene, CDR1 is LNHNV and CDR2 is YYDKDF (reference sequence). Trimming at V came to 3 bases and at J to 4 bases, leaving 6 bases not matched to a gene. This CDR3 is built from 15 residues. With respect to this clone: Its matching antigen is unknown.

Study observations and caveats: In most of the 8 subjects, circulating graft-donor-reactive CD4 TCRbeta sequences fell significantly after transplant.

Using immunoSEQ multiplex PCR, the repertoire was profiled, and TCRdb retains in-frame clones only, with some absent. The top ten clones hold approximately 16% of a sample with tens of thousands of clones, over 70% of them seen once. The origin of this receptor is a human donor who received a liver transplant. Sequenced here: CD4+ T cells from blood, sampled before liver transplant. The V call is TRBV15, the J call TRBJ2-5; 9 bases match TRBD2. The CDR3 DNA reads as TGTGCCACCAGCAGCAAGCGGGGGGTCATAGAGACCCAGTACTTC. Protein product: CATSSKRGVIETQYF.